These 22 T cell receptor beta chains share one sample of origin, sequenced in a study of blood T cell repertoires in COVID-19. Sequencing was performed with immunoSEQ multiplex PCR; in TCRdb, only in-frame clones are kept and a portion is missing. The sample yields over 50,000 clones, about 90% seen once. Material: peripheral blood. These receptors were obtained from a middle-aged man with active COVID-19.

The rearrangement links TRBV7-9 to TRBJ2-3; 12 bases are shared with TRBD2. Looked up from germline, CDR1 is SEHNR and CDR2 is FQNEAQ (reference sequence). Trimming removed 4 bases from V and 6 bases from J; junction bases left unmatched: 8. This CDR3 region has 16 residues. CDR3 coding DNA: TGTGCCAGCAGCTGGGGACTAGCGGGCCGTGGTGATACGCAGTATTTT. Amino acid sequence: CASSWGLAGRGDTQYF.

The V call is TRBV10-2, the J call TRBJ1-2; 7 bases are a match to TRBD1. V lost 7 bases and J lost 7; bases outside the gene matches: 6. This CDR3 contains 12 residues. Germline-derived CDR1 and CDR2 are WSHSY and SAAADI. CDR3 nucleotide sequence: TGCGCCAGCACCGACAGGGCCCTTGGCTACACCTTC. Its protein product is CASTDRALGYTF.

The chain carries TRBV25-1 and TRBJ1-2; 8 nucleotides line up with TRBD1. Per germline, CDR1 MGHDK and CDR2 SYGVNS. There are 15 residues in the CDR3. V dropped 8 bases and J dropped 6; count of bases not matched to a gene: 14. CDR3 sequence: CASEQTGVDPHGYTF. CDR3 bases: TGTGCCAGCGAACAGACAGGGGTCGACCCTCATGGCTACACCTTC.

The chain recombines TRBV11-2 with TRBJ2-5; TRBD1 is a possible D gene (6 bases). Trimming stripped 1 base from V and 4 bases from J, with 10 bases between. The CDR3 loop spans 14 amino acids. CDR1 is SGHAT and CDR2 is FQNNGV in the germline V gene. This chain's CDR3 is CASSLAARGETQYF. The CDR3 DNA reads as TGTGCCAGCAGCTTAGCAGCCAGGGGAGAGACCCAGTACTTC.

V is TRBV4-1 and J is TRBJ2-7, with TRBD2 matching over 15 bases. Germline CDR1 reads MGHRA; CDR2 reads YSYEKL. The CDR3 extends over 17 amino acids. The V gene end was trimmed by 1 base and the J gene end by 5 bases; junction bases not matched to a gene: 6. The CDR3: CASSQGTSGGATHEQYF. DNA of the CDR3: TGCGCCAGCAGCCAAGGGACTAGCGGGGGGGCCACCCACGAGCAGTACTTC.

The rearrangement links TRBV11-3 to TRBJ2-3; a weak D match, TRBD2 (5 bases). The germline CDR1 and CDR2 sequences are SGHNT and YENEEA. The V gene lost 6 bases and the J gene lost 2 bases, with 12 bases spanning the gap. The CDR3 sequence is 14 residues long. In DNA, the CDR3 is TGTGCCAGCAGTGAGGGAGAGTCCACAGATACGCAGTATTTT. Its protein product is CASSEGESTDTQYF.

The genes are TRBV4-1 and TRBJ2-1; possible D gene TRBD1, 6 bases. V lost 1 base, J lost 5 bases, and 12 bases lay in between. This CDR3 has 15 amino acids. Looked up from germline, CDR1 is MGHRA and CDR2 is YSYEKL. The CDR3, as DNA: TGCGCCAGCAGCCAAGTAGGGTCAGGGGACAATGAGCAGTTCTTC. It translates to CASSQVGSGDNEQFF.

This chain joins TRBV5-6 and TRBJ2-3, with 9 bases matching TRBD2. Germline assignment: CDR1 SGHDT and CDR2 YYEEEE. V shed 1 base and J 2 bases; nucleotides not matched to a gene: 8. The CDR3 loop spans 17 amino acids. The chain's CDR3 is CASSLWSSGDFTDTQYF. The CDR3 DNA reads TGTGCCAGCAGCTTGTGGTCTAGCGGGGACTTCACAGATACGCAGTATTTT.

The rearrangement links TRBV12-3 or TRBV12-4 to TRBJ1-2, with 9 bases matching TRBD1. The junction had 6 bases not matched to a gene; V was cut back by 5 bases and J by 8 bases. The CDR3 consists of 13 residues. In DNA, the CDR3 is TGTGCCAGCAGTCCAGGACAGGGGTACGGCTACACCTTC. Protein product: CASSPGQGYGYTF.

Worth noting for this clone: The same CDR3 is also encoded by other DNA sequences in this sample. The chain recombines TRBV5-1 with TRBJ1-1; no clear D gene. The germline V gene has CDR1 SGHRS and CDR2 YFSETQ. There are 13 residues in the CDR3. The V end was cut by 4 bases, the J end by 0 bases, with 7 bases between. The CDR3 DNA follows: TGCGCCAGCAGCCTTACAGTGAACACTGAAGCTTTCTTT. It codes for CASSLTVNTEAFF.

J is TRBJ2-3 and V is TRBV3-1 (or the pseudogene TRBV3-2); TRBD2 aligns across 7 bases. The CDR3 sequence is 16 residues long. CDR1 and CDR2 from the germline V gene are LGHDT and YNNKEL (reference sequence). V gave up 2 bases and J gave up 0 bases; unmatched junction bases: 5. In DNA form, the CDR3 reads TGTGCCAGCAGCCAATGGGGTAGCGGGAGCACAGATACGCAGTATTTT. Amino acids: CASSQWGSGSTDTQYF.

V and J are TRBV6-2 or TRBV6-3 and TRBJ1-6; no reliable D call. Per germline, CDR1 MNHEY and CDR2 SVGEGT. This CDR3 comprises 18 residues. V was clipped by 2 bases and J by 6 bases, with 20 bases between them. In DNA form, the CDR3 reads TGTGCCAGCAGTTACCCCCTGATGGAGGGCTGGAGTAATTCACCCCTCCACTTT. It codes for CASSYPLMEGWSNSPLHF.

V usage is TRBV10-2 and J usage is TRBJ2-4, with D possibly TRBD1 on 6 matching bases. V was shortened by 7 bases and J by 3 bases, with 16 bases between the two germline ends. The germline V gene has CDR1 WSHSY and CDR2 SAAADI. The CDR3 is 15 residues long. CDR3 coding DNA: TGCGCCAGCACCGAGGGGGTTGTGGGCAAAAACATTCAGTACTTC. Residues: CASTEGVVGKNIQYF.

CDR3 sequence: CAWSVRSTEAFF. CDR3 DNA: TGTGCCTGGAGTGTACGCAGCACTGAAGCTTTCTTT. The chain has TRBV30 and TRBJ1-1; D is unresolved. The CDR3 contains 12 residues. The V end lost 0 bases, the J end lost 4 bases, and 6 bases lay between the germline ends. The germline gives CDR1 GTSNPN, CDR2 SVGIG (reference sequence).

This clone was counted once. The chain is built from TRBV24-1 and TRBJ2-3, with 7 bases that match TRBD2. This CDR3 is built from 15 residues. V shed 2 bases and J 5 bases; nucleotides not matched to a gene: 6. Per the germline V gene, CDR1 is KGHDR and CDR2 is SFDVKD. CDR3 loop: CATSDSGTTGDTQYF. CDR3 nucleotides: TGTGCCACCAGTGATTCGGGGACTACGGGAGATACGCAGTATTTT.

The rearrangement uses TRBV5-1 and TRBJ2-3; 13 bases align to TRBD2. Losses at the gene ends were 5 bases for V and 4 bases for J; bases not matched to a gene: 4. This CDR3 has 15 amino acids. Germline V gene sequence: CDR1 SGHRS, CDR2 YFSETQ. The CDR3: CASRLAGGQSDTQYF. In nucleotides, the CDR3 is TGCGCCAGCAGACTAGCGGGGGGGCAATCAGATACGCAGTATTTT.

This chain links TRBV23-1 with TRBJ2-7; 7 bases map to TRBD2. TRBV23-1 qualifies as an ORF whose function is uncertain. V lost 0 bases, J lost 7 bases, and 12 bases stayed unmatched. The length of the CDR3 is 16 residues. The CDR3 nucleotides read TGCGCCAGCAGTCAATCGGAAGGACTAGGGATTCGGGAGCAGTACTTC. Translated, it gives CASSQSEGLGIREQYF.

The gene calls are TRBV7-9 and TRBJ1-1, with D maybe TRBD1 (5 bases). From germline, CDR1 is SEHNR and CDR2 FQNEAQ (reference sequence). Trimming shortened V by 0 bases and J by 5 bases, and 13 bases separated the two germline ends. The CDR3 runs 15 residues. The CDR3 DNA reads TGTGCCAGCAGCTTAGCGTCGGGGGGAACGACTGAAGCTTTCTTT. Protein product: CASSLASGGTTEAFF.

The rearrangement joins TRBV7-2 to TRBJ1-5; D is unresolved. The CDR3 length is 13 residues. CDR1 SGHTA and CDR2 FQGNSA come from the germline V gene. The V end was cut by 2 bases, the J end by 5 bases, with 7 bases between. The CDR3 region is CASSLTPDQPQHF. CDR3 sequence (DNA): TGTGCCAGCAGCTTAACTCCTGATCAGCCCCAGCATTTT.

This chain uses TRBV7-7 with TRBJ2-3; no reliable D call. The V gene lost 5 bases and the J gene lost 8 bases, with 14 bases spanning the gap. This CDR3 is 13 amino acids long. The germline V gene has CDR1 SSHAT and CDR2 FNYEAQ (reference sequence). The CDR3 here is CASSRTARSTQYF. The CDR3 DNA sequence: TGTGCCAGCAGCCGTACGGCTAGGAGTACGCAGTATTTT.

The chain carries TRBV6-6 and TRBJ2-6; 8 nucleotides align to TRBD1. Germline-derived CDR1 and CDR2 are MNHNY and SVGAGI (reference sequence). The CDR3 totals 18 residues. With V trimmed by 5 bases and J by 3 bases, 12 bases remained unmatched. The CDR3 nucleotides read TGTGCCAGCAGTCTGTTGCGGACAGGGCGAGGTGGGGCCAACGTCCTGACTTTC. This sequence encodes CASSLLRTGRGGANVLTF.

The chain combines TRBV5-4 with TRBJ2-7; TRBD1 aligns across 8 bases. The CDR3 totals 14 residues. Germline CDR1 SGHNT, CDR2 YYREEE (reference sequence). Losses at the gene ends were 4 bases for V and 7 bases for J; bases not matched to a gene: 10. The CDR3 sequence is CASSPTGDRGEQYF. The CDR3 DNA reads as TGTGCCAGCAGCCCGACAGGGGACCGTGGGGAGCAGTACTTC.